A single sample is the source of the 2 T cell receptor beta chains below, sequenced in a study of blood T cell repertoires in COVID-19. Only in-frame clones appear in the TCRdb table, and some are missing; sequencing was by immunoSEQ multiplex PCR. The repertoire consists of fewer than 300,000 clones, with approximately 85% occurring once and the leading ten covering about 5.1%. Sequenced sample: peripheral blood. These receptors came from a man aged 50-59 years with active or convalescent COVID-19.

V usage is TRBV2 and J usage is TRBJ2-2; D is perhaps TRBD2 (5 bases). V was cut by 7 bases and J by 5 bases, with 14 bases left in between. This CDR3 region has 14 residues. Looked up from germline, CDR1 is SNHLY and CDR2 is FYNNEI. CDR3 in DNA: TGTGCCAGCAATTCGTTTACGGGGACCGGGGAGCTGTTTTTT. Its translation: CASNSFTGTGELFF.

V is TRBV28 and J is TRBJ1-2, with 8 bases that match TRBD1. This CDR3 has 13 residues. The J segment lost 7 bases and the V segment lost 5 bases, leaving 6 bases of the junction unmatched. CDR1 and CDR2 from the germline V gene are MDHEN and SYDVKM. In nucleotides, the CDR3 is TGTGCCAGCAGTCCCTCAGGGGGCTCTGGCTACACCTTC. Protein: CASSPSGGSGYTF.